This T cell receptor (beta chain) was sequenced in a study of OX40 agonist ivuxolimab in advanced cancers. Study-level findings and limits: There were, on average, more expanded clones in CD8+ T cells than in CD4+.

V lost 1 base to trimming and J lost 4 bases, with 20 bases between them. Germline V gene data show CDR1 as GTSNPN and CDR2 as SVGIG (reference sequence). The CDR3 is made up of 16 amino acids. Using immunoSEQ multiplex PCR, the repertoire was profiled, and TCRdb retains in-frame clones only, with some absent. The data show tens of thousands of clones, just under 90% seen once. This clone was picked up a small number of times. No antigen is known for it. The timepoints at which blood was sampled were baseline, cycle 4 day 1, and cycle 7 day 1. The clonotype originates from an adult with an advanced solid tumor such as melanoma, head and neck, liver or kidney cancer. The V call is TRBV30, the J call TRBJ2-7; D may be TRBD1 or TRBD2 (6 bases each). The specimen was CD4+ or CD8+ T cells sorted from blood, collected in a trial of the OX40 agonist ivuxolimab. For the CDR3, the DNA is TGTGCCTGGAGTGGTTCAAGGTGGGGGGCCGGGTACGAGCAGTACTTC. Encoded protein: CAWSGSRWGAGYEQYF.